This T cell receptor (beta chain) was obtained from a study of T cells after posttransplantation cyclophosphamide. Libraries were prepared by immunoSEQ multiplex PCR; TCRdb keeps only in-frame clonotypes and omits some of them. This sample has 20,000 to 30,000 clones, each found more than once. At least ten counts were recorded for this clone. V shed 2 bases, J shed 7 bases, and the junction held 7 bases outside the gene matches. CDR1 SGHNT and CDR2 YYREEE come from the germline V gene (reference sequence). The CDR3 covers 15 residues. V is TRBV5-4 and J is TRBJ2-1; TRBD2 matches at 9 bases. Sequencing was carried out using PBMCs. The sequence was collected from a woman in her forties or fifties in good health, CMV-negative, and a related stem cell transplant donor. The CDR3 is CASSFVLAGRNEQFF. The CDR3 DNA reads TGTGCCAGCAGCTTTGTTCTAGCGGGAAGGAATGAGCAGTTCTTC.